One sample yielded the 9 T cell receptor beta chains listed below, sequenced in a study of cytotoxic CD8 clonotypes in ibrutinib-treated CLL. Profiling relied on immunoSEQ multiplex PCR, and the TCRdb table lists in-frame clones only, not all of them. The data hold over 250,000 clones, with less than 85% observed a single time. The specimen comprised PBMCs, sampled at disease progression, from a patient treated with ibrutinib. The receptors were gathered from a human donor with chronic lymphocytic leukemia.

The chain uses TRBV9 and TRBJ1-1; D is uncertain. V lost 1 base and J 1 base, leaving 11 bases between the germline ends. The CDR3 is made up of 15 amino acids. The V gene's germline CDR1 is SGDLS and CDR2 YYNGEE. CDR3 DNA: TGTGCCAGCAGCGTATATTACGGACCGAACACTGAAGCTTTCTTT. It encodes CASSVYYGPNTEAFF.

The chain carries TRBV4-2 and TRBJ2-1; 12 bases match TRBD2. Germline CDR1 LGHNA, CDR2 YNFKEQ. The V and J ends lost 0 bases and 9 bases, in that order; junction bases with no gene match: 12. This CDR3 comprises 18 residues. CDR3 sequence (DNA): TGTGCCAGCAGCCAAGAGTGGGCAACGACTAGCGGGGGTGGTGAGCAGTTCTTC. This codes for CASSQEWATTSGGGEQFF.

The CDR3 sequence is CASSLLDREGEQYF. The CDR3 nucleotides are TGTGCCAGCTCACTTCTGGACAGGGAGGGCGAGCAGTACTTC. The chain is built from TRBV18 and TRBJ2-7; tentative D call: TRBD1 (8 bases). Germline CDR1 is KGHSH and CDR2 is LQKENI. V gave up 4 bases and J gave up 6 bases, with 16 bases separating them. The CDR3 has 14 amino acids. Based on the CDR3 plus reference TRBV18 and TRBJ2-7, the full variable domain is NAGVMQNPRHLVRRRGQEARLRCSPMKGHSHVYWYRQLPEEGLKFMVYLQKENIIDESGMPKERFSAEFPKEGPSILRIQQVVRGDSAAYFCASSLLDREGEQYFGPGTRLTVT.

The chain is built from TRBV4-1 and TRBJ2-7, with D maybe TRBD1 (6 bases). V was cut by 4 bases and J by 3 bases, with 19 bases left in between. Per germline, CDR1 MGHRA and CDR2 YSYEKL. The CDR3 spans 16 residues. CDR3 nucleotide sequence: TGCGCCAGCAGCCTGGGGGCCGGGACCCCCTTCTACGAGCAGTACTTC. The encoded protein is CASSLGAGTPFYEQYF.

The gene calls are TRBV7-6 and TRBJ2-2, with 7 nucleotides matching TRBD2. The CDR3 loop spans 16 amino acids. J gave up 7 bases and V 7 bases, and 15 bases lay outside the gene matches. Germline loops: CDR1 SGHVS, CDR2 FNYEAQ. The chain's CDR3 is CASTPGVAGSSGELFF. CDR3 in DNA: TGTGCCAGCACCCCCGGGGTAGCGGGCAGTAGCGGGGAGCTGTTTTTT.

The V and J genes are TRBV5-8 and TRBJ2-7; 9 bases map to TRBD1. The CDR3 totals 15 residues. V was clipped by 3 bases and J by 2 bases; unmatched bases: 6. Germline V gives CDR1 SGHTS, CDR2 YDEGEE. Here the CDR3 DNA reads TGTGCCAGCAGCTATTCCGGGACAGGGCCCTACGAGCAGTACTTC. Translated: CASSYSGTGPYEQYF.

The chain uses TRBV4-1 and TRBJ2-1; 11 positions match TRBD1. This CDR3 contains 17 residues. The germline gives CDR1 MGHRA, CDR2 YSYEKL. V lost 0 bases, J lost 7 bases, and 8 bases stayed unmatched. CDR3 in amino acids: CASSQEAGTGGLNEQFF. In nucleotides, the CDR3 is TGCGCCAGCAGCCAAGAGGCAGGGACAGGGGGTTTGAATGAGCAGTTCTTC.

V usage is TRBV2 and J usage is TRBJ1-1; D not certain. Germline CDR1 reads SNHLY; CDR2 reads FYNNEI. The CDR3 is 13 residues long. V lost 11 bases and J 0 bases, leaving 13 bases between the germline ends. CDR3 DNA: TGTGCCGGAAACCCGGCCGTGAACACTGAAGCTTTCTTT. It translates to CAGNPAVNTEAFF. The whole variable domain, remainder taken from reference TRBV2 and TRBJ1-1, is EPEVTQTPSHQVTQMGQEVILRCVPISNHLYFYWYRQILGQKVEFLVSFYNNEISEKSEIFDDQFSVERPDGSNFTLKIRSTKLEDSAMYFCAGNPAVNTEAFFGQGTRLTVV.

This chain uses TRBV18 with TRBJ2-7; 9 bases are shared with TRBD2. Germline V gene data show CDR1 as KGHSH and CDR2 as LQKENI. Trimming removed 1 base from V and 6 bases from J; junction bases left unmatched: 10. This CDR3 has 16 residues. The DNA for the CDR3 is TGTGCCAGCTCACCACGTCCAGGGACTAGCAATGGCGAGCAGTACTTC. Its protein is CASSPRPGTSNGEQYF.